The clone carrying this T cell receptor beta chain was counted a single time. This sample is part of a study of cytomegalovirus exposure and HLA in healthy donors. PCR involved 60 Vbeta and 13 Jbeta primers. TCRdb keeps only in-frame clones here, not all; method: immunoSEQ multiplex PCR. The data show about 140,000 clones, 80% seen once. The sequence came from a male donor in good health and CMV-seronegative. Sequenced input: PBMCs.

CDR3 sequence reads: CAWSPGTGGASPLHF. DNA of the CDR3: TGTGCCTGGAGTCCCGGGACGGGGGGCGCGTCACCCCTCCACTTT. V is TRBV30 and J is TRBJ1-6, with D perhaps TRBD1 (6 bases). The germline CDR1 and CDR2 sequences are GTSNPN and SVGIG (reference sequence). Trimming pared 2 bases from V and 10 bases from J, leaving 18 bases between. The CDR3 is 15 amino acids.